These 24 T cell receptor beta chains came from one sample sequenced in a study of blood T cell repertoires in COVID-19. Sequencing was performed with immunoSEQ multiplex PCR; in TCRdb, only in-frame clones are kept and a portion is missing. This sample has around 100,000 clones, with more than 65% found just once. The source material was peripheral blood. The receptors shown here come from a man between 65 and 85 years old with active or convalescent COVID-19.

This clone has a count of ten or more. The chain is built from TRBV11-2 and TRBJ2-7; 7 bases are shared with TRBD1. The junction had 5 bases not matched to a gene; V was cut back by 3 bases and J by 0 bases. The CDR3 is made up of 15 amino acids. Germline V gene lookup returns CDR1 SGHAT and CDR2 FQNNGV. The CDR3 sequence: CASSFAAGGSYEQYF. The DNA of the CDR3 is TGTGCCAGCAGCTTCGCTGCAGGGGGCTCCTACGAGCAGTACTTC. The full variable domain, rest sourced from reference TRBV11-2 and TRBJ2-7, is EAGVAQSPRYKIIEKRQSVAFWCNPISGHATLYWYQQILGQGPKLLIQFQNNGVVDDSQLPKDRFSAERLKGVDSTLKIQPAKLEDSAVYLCASSFAAGGSYEQYFGPGTRLTVT.

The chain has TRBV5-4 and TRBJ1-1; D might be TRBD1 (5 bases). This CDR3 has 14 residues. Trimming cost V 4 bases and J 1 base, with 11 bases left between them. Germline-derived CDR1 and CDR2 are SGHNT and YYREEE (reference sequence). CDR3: CASSPHQGNTEAFF. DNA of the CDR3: TGTGCCAGCAGCCCCCATCAGGGGAACACTGAAGCTTTCTTT.

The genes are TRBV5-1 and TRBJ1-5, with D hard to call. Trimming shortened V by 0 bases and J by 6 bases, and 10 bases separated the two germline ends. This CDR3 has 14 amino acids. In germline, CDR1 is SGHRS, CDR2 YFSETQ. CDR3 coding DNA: TGCGCCAGCAGCTTGGCGGTGGGCAGTCAGCCCCAGCATTTT. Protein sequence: CASSLAVGSQPQHF.

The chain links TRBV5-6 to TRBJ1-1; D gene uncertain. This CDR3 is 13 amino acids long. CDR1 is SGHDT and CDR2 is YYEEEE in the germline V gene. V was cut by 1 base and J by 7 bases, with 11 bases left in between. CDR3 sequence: CASSLFEGIEAFF. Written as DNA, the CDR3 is TGTGCCAGCAGCTTGTTCGAGGGCATTGAAGCTTTCTTT.

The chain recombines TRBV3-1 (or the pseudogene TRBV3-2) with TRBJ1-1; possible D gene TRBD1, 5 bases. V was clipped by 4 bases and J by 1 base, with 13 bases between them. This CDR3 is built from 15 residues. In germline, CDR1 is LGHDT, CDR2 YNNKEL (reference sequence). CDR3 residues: CASSPSGTANTEAFF. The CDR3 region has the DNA TGTGCCAGCAGCCCGAGCGGGACTGCGAACACTGAAGCTTTCTTT.

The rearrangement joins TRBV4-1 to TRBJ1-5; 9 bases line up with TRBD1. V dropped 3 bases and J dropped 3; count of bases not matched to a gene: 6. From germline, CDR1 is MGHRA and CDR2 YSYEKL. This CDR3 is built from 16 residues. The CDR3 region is CASSQRTGANNQPQHF. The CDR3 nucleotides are TGCGCCAGCAGCCAGAGGACAGGGGCGAACAATCAGCCCCAGCATTTT.

Written as DNA, the CDR3 is TGTGCCAGTAGGGCCCTGAACACTGAAGCTTTCTTT. Its protein is CASRALNTEAFF. The chain combines TRBV19 with TRBJ1-1; no clear D. Germline CDR1 reads LNHDA; CDR2 reads SQIVND (reference sequence). The CDR3 extends over 12 amino acids. Trimming left V 6 bases short and J 0 bases short, with 5 bases between.

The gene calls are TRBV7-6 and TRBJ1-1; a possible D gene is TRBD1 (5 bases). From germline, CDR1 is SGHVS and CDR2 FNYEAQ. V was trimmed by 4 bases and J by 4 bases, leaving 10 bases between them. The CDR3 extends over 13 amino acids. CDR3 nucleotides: TGTGCCAGCAGCTGGGGGGTTGGCACTGAAGCTTTCTTT. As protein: CASSWGVGTEAFF.

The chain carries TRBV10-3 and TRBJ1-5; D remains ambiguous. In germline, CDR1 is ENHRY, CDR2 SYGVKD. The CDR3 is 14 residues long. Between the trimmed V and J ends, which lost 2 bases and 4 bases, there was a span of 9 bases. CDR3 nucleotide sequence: TGTGCCATCAGTGAGAAGGAGCGGAATCAGCCCCAGCATTTT. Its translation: CAISEKERNQPQHF.

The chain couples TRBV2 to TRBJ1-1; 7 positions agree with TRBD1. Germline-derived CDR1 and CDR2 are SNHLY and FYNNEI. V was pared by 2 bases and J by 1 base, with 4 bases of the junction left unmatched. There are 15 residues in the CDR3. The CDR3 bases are TGTGCCAGCAGTGAACGGACAGGCTCGAACACTGAAGCTTTCTTT. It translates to CASSERTGSNTEAFF.

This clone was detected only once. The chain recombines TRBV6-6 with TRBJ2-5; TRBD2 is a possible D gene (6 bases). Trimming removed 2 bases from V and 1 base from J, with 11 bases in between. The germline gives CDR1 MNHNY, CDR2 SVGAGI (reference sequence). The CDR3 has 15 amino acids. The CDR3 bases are TGTGCCAGCAGTTACGGTAGCGGCTCCCAAGAGACCCAGTACTTC. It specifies CASSYGSGSQETQYF.

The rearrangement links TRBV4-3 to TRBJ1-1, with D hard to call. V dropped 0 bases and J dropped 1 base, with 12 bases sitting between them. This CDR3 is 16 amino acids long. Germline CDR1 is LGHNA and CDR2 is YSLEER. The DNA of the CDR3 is TGCGCCAGCAGCCAAGAGGGAATAGGAGGGAACACTGAAGCTTTCTTT. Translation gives CASSQEGIGGNTEAFF.

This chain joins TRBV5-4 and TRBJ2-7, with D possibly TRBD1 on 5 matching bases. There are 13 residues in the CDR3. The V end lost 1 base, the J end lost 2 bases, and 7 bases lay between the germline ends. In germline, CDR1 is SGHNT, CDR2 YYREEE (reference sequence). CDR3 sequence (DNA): TGTGCCAGCAGCTTGCAGGGAACCTACGAGCAGTACTTC. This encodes CASSLQGTYEQYF.

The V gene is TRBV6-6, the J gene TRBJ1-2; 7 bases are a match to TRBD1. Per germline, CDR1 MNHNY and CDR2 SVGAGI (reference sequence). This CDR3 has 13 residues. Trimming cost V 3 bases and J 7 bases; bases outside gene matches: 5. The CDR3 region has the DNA TGTGCCAGCAGTTATAGACAGGGTGGTGGCTACACCTTC. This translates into CASSYRQGGGYTF.

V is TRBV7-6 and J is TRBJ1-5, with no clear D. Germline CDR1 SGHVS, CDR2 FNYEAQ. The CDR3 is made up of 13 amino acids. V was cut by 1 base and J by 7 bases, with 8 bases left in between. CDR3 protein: CASSLGGVQPQHF. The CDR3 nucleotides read TGTGCCAGCAGCTTAGGCGGGGTCCAGCCCCAGCATTTT.

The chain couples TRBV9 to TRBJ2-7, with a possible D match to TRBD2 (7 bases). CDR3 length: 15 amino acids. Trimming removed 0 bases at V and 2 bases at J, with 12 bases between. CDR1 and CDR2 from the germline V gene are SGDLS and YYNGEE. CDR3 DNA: TGTGCCAGCAGCGTAGCGGGGGGCAACCCCTACGAGCAGTACTTC. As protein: CASSVAGGNPYEQYF.

CDR3 protein: CASSPQGAPGNTIYF. In nucleotides, the CDR3 is TGCGCCAGCAGCCCTCAGGGGGCGCCTGGAAACACCATATATTTT. The chain carries TRBV4-3 and TRBJ1-3; 8 bases align to TRBD1. The CDR3 runs 15 residues. V lost 4 bases and J lost 2; bases outside the gene matches: 4. Per the germline V gene, CDR1 is LGHNA and CDR2 is YSLEER.

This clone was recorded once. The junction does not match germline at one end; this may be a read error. In DNA form, the CDR3 reads TGTGCCAGCACCGGACACTCCCACGAGCAGTACTTC. It yields the protein CASTGHSHEQYF. The chain uses TRBV12-3 or TRBV12-4 and TRBJ2-7; weak D call: TRBD1 (5 bases). The CDR3 loop spans 12 amino acids.

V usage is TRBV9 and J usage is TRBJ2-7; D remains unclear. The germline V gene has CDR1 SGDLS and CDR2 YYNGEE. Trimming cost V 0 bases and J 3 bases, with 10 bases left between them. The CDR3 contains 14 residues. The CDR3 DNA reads TGTGCCAGCAGCGTAGAACCCCAGTACTACGAGCAGTACTTC. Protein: CASSVEPQYYEQYF.

The CDR3 sequence: CATSDSYRGLGQPQHF. DNA of the CDR3: TGTGCCACCAGTGATTCCTACAGGGGATTAGGACAGCCCCAGCATTTT. The chain couples TRBV24-1 to TRBJ1-5; 7 bases are a match to TRBD1. Germline V CDR1 and CDR2: KGHDR, SFDVKD. The trim removed 2 bases at V and 7 bases at J, leaving 10 bases unmatched. The CDR3 has 16 residues.

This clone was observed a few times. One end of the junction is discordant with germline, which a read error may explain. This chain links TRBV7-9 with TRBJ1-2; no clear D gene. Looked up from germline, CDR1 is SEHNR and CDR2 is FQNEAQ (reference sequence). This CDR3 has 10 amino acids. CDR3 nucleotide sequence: TGTGCCAGCGGCTTCCTCGGCTACACCTTC. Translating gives CASGFLGYTF.

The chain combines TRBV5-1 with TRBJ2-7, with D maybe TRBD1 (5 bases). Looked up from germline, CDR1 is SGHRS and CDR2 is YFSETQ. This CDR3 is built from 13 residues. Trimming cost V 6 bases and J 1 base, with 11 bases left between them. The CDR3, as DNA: TGCGCCAGCACTTATACAGGTTCCTACGAGCAGTACTTC. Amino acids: CASTYTGSYEQYF. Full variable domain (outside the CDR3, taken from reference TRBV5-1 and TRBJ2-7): KAGVTQTPRYLIKTRGQQVTLSCSPISGHRSVSWYQQTPGQGLQFLFEYFSETQRNKGNFPGRFSGRQFSNSRSEMNVSTLELGDSALYLCASTYTGSYEQYFGPGTRLTVT.

In nucleotides, the CDR3 is TGTGCCAGCAGCTCCCGGTCGGCGAACACCGGGGAGCTGTTTTTT. Its protein product is CASSSRSANTGELFF. The gene calls are TRBV5-4 and TRBJ2-2; the D is unclear. Germline CDR1 SGHNT, CDR2 YYREEE (reference sequence). CDR3 length: 15 amino acids. Between the trimmed V and J ends, which lost 3 bases and 0 bases, there was a span of 9 bases.

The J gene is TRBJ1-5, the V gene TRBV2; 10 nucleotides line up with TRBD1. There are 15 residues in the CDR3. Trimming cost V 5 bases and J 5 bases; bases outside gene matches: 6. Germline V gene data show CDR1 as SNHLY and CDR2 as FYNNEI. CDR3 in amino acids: CASSSGTGADQPQHF. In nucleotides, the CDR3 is TGTGCCAGCAGTTCCGGGACAGGGGCCGATCAGCCCCAGCATTTT.